The 30 T cell receptor beta chains given below trace back to one sample, sequenced in a study of T cells in Graves' hyperthyroidism and ophthalmopathy. It was RNA transcripts that yielded the amplified TCR beta CDR3 regions. With the HTBI primer set, the TCR CDR3 went through a first round of RT-PCR. A single record per CDR3 protein comes from TCRdb applying MiXCR to the multiplex PCR reads. The data show approximately 640,000 distinct CDR3 sequences, over 40% seen once. Sample: peripheral blood or thyroid tissue (not recorded which). Receptor source: an adult man with Graves' disease, either hyperthyroidism or ophthalmopathy (not recorded which).

This chain connects TRBV21-1 to TRBJ2-5; the DNA was not compared with TRBD2, the D call given in the table. TRBV21-1 is a documented pseudogene. The CDR3 spans 14 residues. In nucleotides, the CDR3 is TGTGCCAGCAGGAAAGGGGGGAGGGGAGAGACCCAGTACTTC. Translating gives CASRKGGRGETQYF.

V and J are TRBV5-1 and TRBJ1-2; D is ambiguous. There are 16 residues in the CDR3. V lost 2 bases to trimming and J lost 6 bases, with 20 bases between them. CDR1 SGHRS and CDR2 YFSETQ come from the germline V gene. CDR3 bases: TGCGCCAGCAGCTTAGGAGGAGGAAATCAGCGGAATGGCTACACCTTC. Encoded protein: CASSLGGGNQRNGYTF.

There are many counts of this clonotype. The chain carries TRBV24-1 and TRBJ2-2, with D maybe TRBD2 (5 bases). Per the germline V gene, CDR1 is KGHDR and CDR2 is SFDVKD. CDR3 length equals 13 residues. V lost 1 base and J 9 bases, leaving 8 bases between the germline ends. This chain's CDR3 is CATSDFLARELFF. Here the CDR3 DNA reads TGTGCCACCAGTGATTTCCTAGCCCGGGAGCTGTTTTTT.

The gene calls are TRBV9 and TRBJ2-7; D remains ambiguous. The CDR3 length is 13 residues. Per the germline V gene, CDR1 is SGDLS and CDR2 is YYNGEE. V was shortened by 7 bases and J by 0 bases, with 11 bases between the two germline ends. CDR3 residues: CASPDQSSYEQYF. The CDR3 DNA reads TGTGCCAGCCCCGACCAAAGCTCCTACGAGCAGTACTTC.

This clonotype appeared a few times. This chain uses TRBV20-1 with TRBJ2-7, with 8 nucleotides matching TRBD2. Looked up from germline, CDR1 is DFQATT and CDR2 is SNEGSKA (reference sequence). V lost 4 bases, J lost 3 bases, and 8 bases stayed unmatched. This CDR3 contains 14 residues. CDR3 protein: CSATGVSGNYEQYF. The CDR3 region has the DNA TGCAGTGCTACAGGAGTTAGCGGGAACTACGAGCAGTACTTC.

The gene calls are TRBV20-1 and TRBJ2-7; 8 bases align to TRBD1. The CDR3 runs to 13 residues. With V trimmed by 2 bases and J by 3 bases, 3 bases remained unmatched. Germline V gives CDR1 DFQATT, CDR2 SNEGSKA (reference sequence). The CDR3 region has the DNA TGCAGTGCTAGAAAGGACAGGGACTACGAGCAGTACTTC. It translates to CSARKDRDYEQYF.

Only a few counts were recorded for this clonotype. As DNA, the CDR3 is TGTGCCAGTAGTACGCGGATTAGACAGAACAGTGATAATTCACCCCTCCACTTT. Protein product: CASSTRIRQNSDNSPLHF. The J gene is TRBJ1-6, the V gene TRBV19; D is possibly TRBD1 (5 bases). CDR3 length: 18 residues. V was shortened by 4 bases and J by 5 bases, with 21 bases between the two germline ends. Germline CDR1 and CDR2: LNHDA and SQIVND (reference sequence).

Only a few counts were recorded for this clonotype. The gene calls are TRBV12-3 or TRBV12-4 and TRBJ2-5; no reliable D call. This CDR3 contains 14 residues. The ends were cut back, 3 bases at V and 9 bases at J, with 17 bases in the middle. CDR3 in amino acids: CASSFGVMGQPQYF. CDR3 in DNA: TGTGCCAGCAGTTTCGGAGTAATGGGCCAGCCCCAGTACTTC.

This clonotype was counted many times. J is TRBJ2-7 and V is TRBV10-3; D is uncertain. Deletions cut 2 bases from V and 2 bases from J, with 4 bases between. Looked up from germline, CDR1 is ENHRY and CDR2 is SYGVKD. This CDR3 region has 12 residues. The CDR3 nucleotides are TGTGCCATCAGTGAGGGACCCTACGAGCAGTACTTC. Translation: CAISEGPYEQYF.

In this sample, this clonotype turned up a few times. This chain joins TRBV7-8 and TRBJ2-5; 10 bases match TRBD1. This CDR3 has 16 residues. Trimming cost V 5 bases and J 4 bases; bases outside gene matches: 10. The germline CDR1 and CDR2 sequences are SGHVS and FQNEAQ. This CDR3 reads CASSRIDRGRRETQYF. CDR3 coding DNA: TGTGCCAGCAGCCGTATAGACAGGGGGCGAAGAGAGACCCAGTACTTC.

As concerns this clonotype: A much more abundant neighbour one base away suggests this may be a read error. The rearrangement joins TRBV7-9 to TRBJ2-7; 8 bases match TRBD1. CDR1 SEHNR and CDR2 FQNEAQ come from the germline V gene (reference sequence). CDR3 length: 12 residues. CDR3 in DNA: TGTGCCAACAGCTCAGGGGGCGGTGAGCAGTACTTC. Translated, it gives CANSSGGGEQYF. Full variable domain (outside the CDR3, taken from reference TRBV7-9 and TRBJ2-7): DTGVSQNPRHKITKRGQNVTFRCDPISEHNRLYWYRQTLGQGPEFLTYFQNEAQLEKSRLLSDRFSAERPKGSFSTLEIQRTEQGDSAMYLCANSSGGGEQYFGPGTRLTVT.

Remarks on this clonotype: A read error is possible here, since a much larger clone lies one base away. This chain connects TRBV6-5 to TRBJ2-5; D ambiguous. Per germline, CDR1 MNHEY and CDR2 SVGAGI. The CDR3 extends over 12 amino acids. V was shortened by 5 bases and J by 7 bases, with 11 bases between the two germline ends. The CDR3, as DNA: TGTGCCAGCAGTGGTGGGCCGGGGACCCAGTACTTC. Its protein is CASSGGPGTQYF.

This clonotype was detected many times. The CDR3 bases are TGTGCCAGCAGCTTAGCTAACAGGGGAGTCGAGCAGTACTTC. Encoded protein: CASSLANRGVEQYF. V gene TRBV7-9 combines with J gene TRBJ2-7; TRBD1 matches 7 bases. J was trimmed by 6 bases and V by 0 bases; bases with no gene match: 5. The germline V gene has CDR1 SEHNR and CDR2 FQNEAQ (reference sequence). This CDR3 is built from 14 residues.

The DNA for the CDR3 is TGTGCCAGCAGTGAATTTAGAGGGCCTACGGAGACCCAGTACTTC. Protein product: CASSEFRGPTETQYF. The chain links TRBV25-1 to TRBJ2-5, with D perhaps TRBD2 (5 bases). V dropped 1 base and J dropped 5 bases, with 14 bases sitting between them. CDR3 length: 15 amino acids. Germline V gives CDR1 MGHDK, CDR2 SYGVNS.

This clonotype has a handful of counts. The chain couples TRBV7-9 to TRBJ1-4; the D is unclear. The CDR3 covers 16 residues. In germline, CDR1 is SEHNR, CDR2 FQNEAQ (reference sequence). V lost 4 bases and J 5 bases, leaving 17 bases between the germline ends. The CDR3 protein is CASSSPRLGQNEKLFF. The CDR3 DNA is TGTGCCAGCAGCTCCCCCCGATTGGGCCAGAATGAAAAACTGTTTTTT.

This chain links TRBV10-3 with TRBJ1-1; D remains unclear. V dropped 3 bases and J dropped 4 bases, with 6 bases sitting between them. This CDR3 region has 12 residues. Germline V gene lookup returns CDR1 ENHRY and CDR2 SYGVKD. CDR3 protein: CAISDASTEAFF. CDR3 sequence (DNA): TGTGCCATCAGTGACGCTAGCACTGAAGCTTTCTTT.

This clonotype was counted at least ten times. The chain has TRBV15 and TRBJ2-7; D is possibly TRBD1 (6 bases). CDR3 length: 15 amino acids. Germline V gene sequence: CDR1 LNHNV, CDR2 YYDKDF (reference sequence). V lost 3 bases to trimming and J lost 3 bases, with 15 bases between them. The chain's CDR3 is CATSRGDPRGYEQYF. CDR3 bases: TGTGCCACCAGCAGGGGGGACCCCAGGGGCTACGAGCAGTACTTC.

This chain joins TRBV7-9 and TRBJ1-4; no definite D call. Germline V gene data show CDR1 as SEHNR and CDR2 as FQNEAQ (reference sequence). The CDR3 is 14 amino acids. Trimming shortened V by 7 bases and J by 5 bases, and 14 bases separated the two germline ends. CDR3 nucleotide sequence: TGTGCCAGCACCCAAATCGAGGTGAATGAAAAACTGTTTTTT. Encoded protein: CASTQIEVNEKLFF.

J is TRBJ1-5 and V is TRBV7-9; possible D gene TRBD1, 6 bases. With 5 bases removed from V and 6 bases from J, the gap between germline ends came to 20 bases. Germline V gene data show CDR1 as SEHNR and CDR2 as FQNEAQ (reference sequence). There are 16 residues in the CDR3. The CDR3 DNA is TGTGCCAGCAGCACGTTCGGGGGCAGGGATGGTCAGCCCCAGCATTTT. Amino acid sequence: CASSTFGGRDGQPQHF.

A remark on this clonotype: Since a much larger clone is just one base distant, this may be a read error. As the CDR3 is not closed by the conserved phenylalanine or tryptophan, this likely results from a read error. The chain carries TRBV10-3 and TRBJ1-1; no firm D call. Germline values: CDR1 ENHRY, CDR2 SYGVKD. CDR3 length: 9 residues. V was pared by 11 bases and J by 6 bases, with 7 bases between. The CDR3 nucleotides are TGTGCCGACGACGCTGAAGCTTTCCTT. Its protein is CADDAEAFL.

The V call is TRBV25-1, the J call TRBJ1-3; unclear D gene. Trimming stripped 3 bases from V and 4 bases from J, with 13 bases between. The CDR3 loop spans 15 amino acids. Germline CDR1 and CDR2: MGHDK and SYGVNS. The CDR3: CASSDGWGSGNTIYF. CDR3 nucleotides: TGTGCCAGCAGTGACGGATGGGGTTCGGGAAACACCATATATTTT.

Of note for this clonotype: One junction end does not reproduce the germline sequence, and a read error may be involved. V and J are TRBV10-3 and TRBJ1-1, with 9 nucleotides matching TRBD1. This CDR3 has 15 amino acids. Germline V gene data show CDR1 as ENHRY and CDR2 as SYGVKD. The DNA of the CDR3 is TGTGCCAGCAGTACCTGGACAGGGGAGAACACTGAAGCTTTCTTT. Translating it yields CASSTWTGENTEAFF.

The chain combines TRBV7-2 with TRBJ1-6, with D unresolved. The CDR3 runs to 17 residues. Germline V lookup: CDR1 SGHTA, CDR2 FQGNSA. The V end was cut by 5 bases, the J end by 11 bases, with 25 bases between. CDR3 protein: CASSPFEEGIGFTPLHF. CDR3 DNA: TGTGCCAGCAGCCCCTTCGAAGAGGGCATCGGATTTACACCCCTCCACTTT.

This clonotype appeared many times. The chain employs TRBV29-1 and TRBJ1-5, with TRBD1 as a possible D gene (5 bases). CDR1 is SQVTM and CDR2 is ANQGSEA in the germline V gene. This CDR3 contains 14 residues. V was pared by 2 bases and J by 7 bases, with 15 bases between. CDR3 amino acids: CSVETEGLGQPQHF. In nucleotides, the CDR3 is TGCAGCGTTGAAACGGAGGGGTTGGGGCAGCCCCAGCATTTT.

The chain employs TRBV10-1 and TRBJ2-7; maybe TRBD2 (5 bases). Germline V gene data show CDR1 as WNHNN and CDR2 as SYGVQD (reference sequence). This CDR3 spans 16 amino acids. Trimming stripped 6 bases from V and 1 base from J, with 19 bases between. CDR3 nucleotides: TGCGCCAGCAGCTGGCGCCCGGGGAGCATTTCCTACGAGCAGTACTTC. It encodes CASSWRPGSISYEQYF.

The chain has TRBV24-1 and TRBJ1-5; D remains unclear. Germline values: CDR1 KGHDR, CDR2 SFDVKD. The CDR3 spans 11 residues. Trimming pared 6 bases from V and 4 bases from J, leaving 3 bases between. CDR3 in amino acids: CATSNNQPQHF. CDR3 bases: TGTGCCACCAGTAATAATCAGCCCCAGCATTTT.

The chain combines TRBV9 with TRBJ1-1, with D unclear. The CDR3 extends over 15 amino acids. V was pared by 3 bases and J by 0 bases, with 12 bases between. Germline CDR1 reads SGDLS; CDR2 reads YYNGEE. This CDR3 reads CASSARINMNTEAFF. CDR3 nucleotides: TGTGCCAGCAGCGCCAGGATTAACATGAACACTGAAGCTTTCTTT. Based on the CDR3 plus reference TRBV9 and TRBJ1-1, the full variable domain is DSGVTQTPKHLITATGQRVTLRCSPRSGDLSVYWYQQSLDQGLQFLIQYYNGEERAKGNILERFSAQQFPDLHSELNLSSLELGDSALYFCASSARINMNTEAFFGQGTRLTVV.

In this sample, this clonotype turned up many times. The chain is built from TRBV12-3 or TRBV12-4 and TRBJ1-5; possibly TRBD1 for D (5 bases). The ends were cut back, 4 bases at V and 6 bases at J, with 13 bases in the middle. This CDR3 has 14 residues. CDR3 protein: CASSSSGSGQPQHF. CDR3 sequence (DNA): TGTGCCAGCAGTTCGTCAGGGAGCGGTCAGCCCCAGCATTTT.

Written as DNA, the CDR3 is TGCGCCAGCAGCTTGGCCATGGGGGATCAGCCCCAGCATTTT. It yields the protein CASSLAMGDQPQHF. The gene calls are TRBV5-1 and TRBJ1-5, with D perhaps TRBD1 (5 bases). CDR1 is SGHRS, CDR2 YFSETQ, per germline. CDR3 length: 14 amino acids. Trimming removed 0 bases at V and 5 bases at J, with 9 bases between. Complete variable domain (other parts from reference TRBV5-1 and TRBJ1-5): KAGVTQTPRYLIKTRGQQVTLSCSPISGHRSVSWYQQTPGQGLQFLFEYFSETQRNKGNFPGRFSGRQFSNSRSEMNVSTLELGDSALYLCASSLAMGDQPQHFGDGTRLSIL.

Of note for this clonotype: A much larger clone sits a single nucleotide away, making a read error possible. V gene TRBV29-1 combines with J gene TRBJ1-1, with no clear D. V was clipped by 4 bases and J by 1 base, with 13 bases between them. Germline-derived CDR1 and CDR2 are SQVTM and ANQGSEA. This CDR3 contains 14 residues. The CDR3 bases are TGCAGCGTTGTGTCGTGGCGGGGGAACACTGAAGCTTTCTTT. Residues: CSVVSWRGNTEAFF.